The clone carrying this T cell receptor (beta chain) has at least ten counts. Unique molecular identifiers were affixed to discrete cDNA molecules within the library. TCRdb ran MiXCR on the RACE reads and lists one entry per CDR3 protein. The repertoire holds about 400,000 distinct CDR3 sequences, with about 6% as singletons. The time point denotes: patch test 2, 6 weeks after DPC sensitization. Treatment defined: therapeutic diphenylcyclopropenone sensitization with weekly scalp DPC. The data were obtained in a study of human T cells and chemical hapten exposure. Background on the study: During the approximately 23-week study period, patients had diphenylcyclopropenone applied to the scalp every week. The study enrolled mostly female patients with alopecia areata, totalis or universalis.

The CDR3 is 15 amino acids. Deletions cut 2 bases from V and 0 bases from J, with 6 bases between. Germline-derived CDR1 and CDR2 are SGDLS and YYNGEE. The gene calls are TRBV9 and TRBJ1-6; D not certain. The TCR originated in a woman aged 18-30 years with alopecia areata. Some clones in this sample may be carry-over from other donors' samples. The source was whole blood, collected in connection with sensitization to the hapten diphenylcyclopropenone (DPC). The CDR3 here is CASSVGSSYNSPLHF. CDR3 nucleotides: TGTGCCAGCAGCGTGGGGAGCTCCTATAATTCACCCCTCCACTTT.